What follows describes a single T cell receptor (beta chain). Its antigen is as yet unknown. CDR3 size: 15 residues. The germline V gene encodes CDR1 SGHNT and CDR2 YYREEE (reference sequence). Trimming at V came to 0 bases and at J to 10 bases, leaving 6 bases not matched to a gene. These data originate in a study of shared clonotypes between healthy human individuals. Across the study: With ages of 18 to 49, the donors were a couple of women and a few men. Regarding the study as a whole: Naive CD4 clonotypes overlapped across a handful of donors at approximately 5.5%. When compared with the clonotypes that were shared by all four sorted-subset donors, the non-shared clonotypes turned out to have lower generation probabilities.

Sequenced by immunoSEQ multiplex PCR; TCRdb stores in-frame clones only, minus some. The table lists roughly 1 million clones, around 74% of them singletons. The sample taken for sequencing was memory CD4+ T cells sorted from blood. Subset noted: CD45RA-negative fraction. This rearrangement joins TRBV5-4 to TRBJ2-1, with 11 bases that match TRBD2. This sequence was found in a young man in good health. The CDR3 DNA follows: TGTGCCAGCAGCTTGGGGGGTAGCGGGAGGGCCGAGCAGTTCTTC. Its translation: CASSLGGSGRAEQFF.